This T cell receptor (beta chain) appears in the sequencing data of a study of immune cell composition in non-small cell lung cancer. As for the study in general: Most cases were lung adenocarcinoma or squamous cell carcinoma. Study conclusions and caveats: Squamous carcinomas (approximately 80%) more often had tumour-associated clones >0.5% than adenocarcinomas (roughly 35%).

In germline, CDR1 is MNHEY, CDR2 SMNVEV (reference sequence). V shed 5 bases and J 5 bases; nucleotides not matched to a gene: 8. The CDR3 has 16 amino acids. Using immunoSEQ multiplex PCR, the repertoire was profiled, and TCRdb retains in-frame clones only, with some absent. The sample carries under 3,500 clones, about 70% recorded once. To note about this clone: The antigen is not known.

Normal lung was sampled as far from the tumour as possible, at least 3 cm. Specimen: non-adjacent lung tissue. This TCR derives from a human donor with non-small cell lung cancer. The J gene is TRBJ2-2, the V gene TRBV27, with TRBD1 identical over 10 bases. The CDR3: CASSPGTGAGTGELFF. DNA of the CDR3: TGTGCCAGCAGTCCCGGGACAGGGGCCGGTACCGGGGAGCTGTTTTTT.